This entry lists 30 T cell receptor beta chains sequenced from one sample in a study of CD8+CD57+ T cells in acquired aplastic anemia (dated by TCRdb to 2016 to 2019). Sequencing took place on an Illumina HiSeq 2000. Genomic DNA served as template for TCR beta VDJ combination and CDR3 sequence profiling. TCRdb redid the processing of the public reads, applying fastp at Q25 and MiXCR, and retained in-frame beta chains. When rows share a CDR3 protein, they turn into one entry using the most common DNA and genes. The sample contains around 190,000 distinct CDR3 sequences, 48% of them found a single time. Around 13% of the sample is held by the ten biggest clonotypes. The patients picked for sequencing were ones in whom flow cytometry had shown an expansion of CD8+CD57+ cells. Sequenced material: sorted CD4+, CD8+, or CD8+CD57+ T cells (not recorded which) from PBMCs. Receptor source: a human donor with aplastic anemia.

This clonotype was found many times. The chain joins TRBV19 to TRBJ1-2; 7 nucleotides line up with TRBD1. This CDR3 has 12 residues. Germline loops: CDR1 LNHDA, CDR2 SQIVND (reference sequence). With V trimmed by 4 bases and J by 6 bases, 2 bases remained unmatched. Here the CDR3 reads CASSKQGNGYTF. Here the CDR3 DNA reads TGTGCCAGTAGTAAACAGGGGAATGGCTACACCTTC.

The V call is TRBV29-1, the J call TRBJ1-1; D gene uncertain. Germline CDR1 and CDR2: SQVTM and ANQGSEA. The CDR3 has 13 amino acids. V shed 0 bases and J shed 4 bases, with 9 bases lying between them. CDR3 sequence: CSVEEKAITEAFF. The CDR3 bases are TGCAGCGTTGAAGAGAAGGCGATCACTGAAGCTTTCTTT.

The J gene is TRBJ2-3, the V gene TRBV2, with 11 positions matching TRBD2. The V gene end was trimmed by 1 base and the J gene end by 4 bases; junction bases not matched to a gene: 13. CDR1 is SNHLY and CDR2 is FYNNEI in the germline V gene. The CDR3 has 19 amino acids. CDR3 amino acids: CASSEGGVSGRVVADTQYF. The CDR3 DNA reads as TGTGCCAGCAGTGAAGGGGGGGTTAGCGGGAGGGTAGTGGCAGATACGCAGTATTTT. Combining the CDR3 with reference TRBV2 and TRBJ2-3 gives the whole variable domain EPEVTQTPSHQVTQMGQEVILRCVPISNHLYFYWYRQILGQKVEFLVSFYNNEISEKSEIFDDQFSVERPDGSNFTLKIRSTKLEDSAMYFCASSEGGVSGRVVADTQYFGPGTRLTVL.

The sample holds a few counts of this clonotype. J is TRBJ2-7 and V is TRBV5-6; 8 bases agree with TRBD1. CDR3 length: 13 residues. CDR1 is SGHDT and CDR2 is YYEEEE in the germline V gene. Trimming cost V 4 bases and J 4 bases; bases outside gene matches: 4. This CDR3 reads CASSRDRMYEQYF. The CDR3 region has the DNA TGTGCCAGCAGCCGGGACAGGATGTACGAGCAGTACTTC.

This clonotype was recorded a few times. V usage is TRBV10-3 and J usage is TRBJ2-7; D not resolved. V lost 6 bases to trimming and J lost 10 bases, with 16 bases between them. The germline CDR1 and CDR2 sequences are ENHRY and SYGVKD. There are 12 residues in the CDR3. The DNA for the CDR3 is TGTGCCATCAGGGAAAACTCGGAGAACCAGTACTTC. The encoded protein is CAIRENSENQYF.

Remarks on this clonotype: One base away lies a much larger clone, so this may be a sequencing read error. The chain uses TRBV5-1 and TRBJ2-4; 9 nucleotides line up with TRBD2. In germline, CDR1 is SGHRS, CDR2 YFSETQ. J lost 4 bases, V lost 8 bases, and 7 bases had no gene match. The CDR3 has 14 residues. The CDR3 bases are TGCGCCAGTCCTAGCGGGGCCTTGAAAAACATTCAGTACTTC. Translation: CASPSGALKNIQYF.

V is TRBV7-3 and J is TRBJ1-5, with D possibly matching TRBD1 (5 bases). The CDR3 is made up of 15 amino acids. Per the germline V gene, CDR1 is SGHTA and CDR2 is FQGTGA. Trimming cost V 5 bases and J 7 bases, with 18 bases left between them. The CDR3 is CASSQDTREGQPQHF. Written as DNA, the CDR3 is TGTGCCAGCAGCCAAGATACCAGGGAGGGACAGCCCCAGCATTTT.

The V gene is TRBV2, the J gene TRBJ2-3; D unclear. V lost 3 bases, J lost 3 bases, and 4 bases lay in between. Germline V gives CDR1 SNHLY, CDR2 FYNNEI. The CDR3 is made up of 12 amino acids. The CDR3 is CASSDLTDTQYF. CDR3 coding DNA: TGTGCCAGCAGTGACTTAACAGATACGCAGTATTTT.

This clonotype showed up many times. Being one base from a much bigger clone, this may be a read error. This chain connects TRBV20-1 to TRBJ1-6; no firm D call. Per the germline V gene, CDR1 is DFQATT and CDR2 is SNEGSKA (reference sequence). This CDR3 spans 16 amino acids. The CDR3, as DNA: TGCAGTACTAGAGATCTGAGGCAGTCGGCCAATTCACCCCTCCACTTT. This sequence encodes CSTRDLRQSANSPLHF.

The V call is TRBV20-1, the J call TRBJ2-1; D remains ambiguous. The length of the CDR3 is 14 residues. Trimming removed 3 bases from V and 0 bases from J, with 9 bases in between. Germline loops: CDR1 DFQATT, CDR2 SNEGSKA (reference sequence). This CDR3 reads CSARFLSSYNEQFF. The CDR3 region has the DNA TGCAGTGCTAGGTTCCTCAGCTCCTACAATGAGCAGTTCTTC.

The V call is TRBV10-3, the J call TRBJ2-7; D is unresolved. The CDR3 extends over 12 amino acids. Trimming pared 8 bases from V and 4 bases from J, leaving 12 bases between. CDR1 and CDR2 (germline): ENHRY, SYGVKD. The CDR3 nucleotides are TGTGCCATCGCTTCACAAGGATACGAGCAGTACTTC. Translated, it gives CAIASQGYEQYF.

The chain couples TRBV4-2 to TRBJ2-7; maybe TRBD1 (5 bases). V dropped 2 bases and J dropped 0 bases, with 11 bases sitting between them. This CDR3 contains 15 residues. Germline lookup yields CDR1 LGHNA and CDR2 YNFKEQ. The CDR3 DNA sequence: TGTGCCAGCAGCCAACAGGGCTCCAGCTCCTACGAGCAGTACTTC. Its translation is CASSQQGSSSYEQYF.

V usage is TRBV11-3 and J usage is TRBJ2-2; tentatively, D is TRBD2 (7 bases). With 6 bases removed from V and 3 bases from J, the gap between germline ends came to 11 bases. There are 14 residues in the CDR3. Germline CDR1 SGHNT, CDR2 YENEEA. CDR3 sequence (DNA): TGTGCCAGCAGTTACGGGGGGCACACCGGGGAGCTGTTTTTT. It specifies CASSYGGHTGELFF.

The V gene is TRBV11-1, the J gene TRBJ2-3; TRBD2 aligns across 15 bases. From germline, CDR1 is SGHAT and CDR2 FQDESV (reference sequence). The length of the CDR3 is 15 residues. V shed 3 bases and J 8 bases; nucleotides not matched to a gene: 3. CDR3 sequence: CASSLGTSGRITQYF. The CDR3 bases are TGTGCCAGCAGCTTGGGGACTAGCGGGAGGATTACGCAGTATTTT.

The rearrangement links TRBV24-1 to TRBJ2-3; no definite D call. The germline gives CDR1 KGHDR, CDR2 SFDVKD. Trimming took 4 bases from V and 4 from J, leaving 11 bases between them. The CDR3 is 14 amino acids. In DNA form, the CDR3 reads TGTGCCACCAGTGAACGACGGTGGCCAGATACGCAGTATTTT. The encoded protein is CATSERRWPDTQYF.

The chain is built from TRBV4-1 and TRBJ2-7, with D perhaps matching TRBD1 (6 bases). Trimming took 0 bases from V and 5 from J, leaving 8 bases between them. The germline V gene has CDR1 MGHRA and CDR2 YSYEKL. The CDR3 loop spans 13 amino acids. The CDR3 sequence: CASSQEDRNEQYF. The CDR3 DNA is TGCGCCAGCAGCCAAGAAGACAGGAACGAGCAGTACTTC.

Only a few counts were recorded for this clonotype. The chain couples TRBV11-1 to TRBJ2-7, with 13 positions matching TRBD2. The CDR3 runs 15 residues. From germline, CDR1 is SGHAT and CDR2 FQDESV (reference sequence). With V trimmed by 5 bases and J by 3 bases, 4 bases remained unmatched. The CDR3 spells CASSPGLAGVYEQYF. CDR3 bases: TGTGCCAGCAGCCCAGGACTAGCGGGGGTCTACGAGCAGTACTTC.

This clonotype was counted many times. The gene calls are TRBV29-1 and TRBJ1-1; the D is unclear. With 7 bases removed from V and 10 bases from J, the gap between germline ends came to 13 bases. Germline V gives CDR1 SQVTM, CDR2 ANQGSEA. The CDR3 spans 10 residues. The CDR3 DNA sequence: TGCAGCGCCGCGGACCGGGCAGCTTTCTTT. Translated: CSAADRAAFF. The whole variable domain, remainder taken from reference TRBV29-1 and TRBJ1-1, is SAVISQKPSRDICQRGTSLTIQCQVDSQVTMMFWYRQQPGQSLTLIATANQGSEATYESGFVIDKFPISRPNLTFSTLTVSNMSPEDSSIYLCSAADRAAFFGQGTRLTVV.

About this clonotype itself: One junction end does not reproduce the germline sequence, and a read error may be involved. The rearrangement joins TRBV5-1 to TRBJ2-7; 8 bases are shared with TRBD2. The CDR3 has 14 residues. Germline V gives CDR1 SGHRS, CDR2 YFSETQ. The CDR3 is CASTGGRFSDEQYF. CDR3 sequence (DNA): TGCGCCAGCACAGGCGGGAGGTTCTCCGACGAGCAGTACTTC.

The chain couples TRBV2 to TRBJ1-2, with 10 bases matching TRBD1. Germline trimming cut 4 bases from V and 6 bases from J; bases unmatched to any gene: 8. The CDR3 contains 15 residues. Germline V lookup: CDR1 SNHLY, CDR2 FYNNEI. CDR3 nucleotides: TGTGCCAGCAGTGTAAACTATGGGACAGGGGATGGCTACACCTTC. Protein: CASSVNYGTGDGYTF.

The chain employs TRBV20-1 and TRBJ2-5; TRBD2 aligns across 8 bases. This CDR3 has 15 amino acids. Germline CDR1 DFQATT, CDR2 SNEGSKA (reference sequence). V shed 0 bases, J shed 4 bases, and the junction held 7 bases outside the gene matches. The CDR3 is CSARDGSGAPETQYF. DNA of the CDR3: TGCAGTGCTAGAGATGGTAGCGGGGCCCCAGAGACCCAGTACTTC.

This clonotype was observed many times. The CDR3 nucleotides are TGTGCCAGCAGCTTCAGACAGGTCGTCAACGACAATGAGCAGTTCTTC. This codes for CASSFRQVVNDNEQFF. The J gene is TRBJ2-1, the V gene TRBV11-1; D perhaps matches TRBD1 (6 bases). CDR3 length equals 16 residues. In germline, CDR1 is SGHAT, CDR2 FQDESV (reference sequence). V lost 3 bases and J lost 5, with 17 bases in between.

This clonotype was seen many times. The rearrangement links TRBV12-3 or TRBV12-4 to TRBJ1-2; D not certain. The V gene lost 6 bases and the J gene lost 4 bases, with 21 bases spanning the gap. The CDR3 loop spans 16 amino acids. In DNA, the CDR3 is TGTGCCAGCAGCCACGGCCCGGGGAGAGGCGGCTATGGCTACACCTTC. Translating it yields CASSHGPGRGGYGYTF.

This rearrangement joins TRBV9 to TRBJ1-3; D call uncertain. CDR3 length: 14 amino acids. The ends were cut back, 2 bases at V and 2 bases at J, with 8 bases in the middle. Germline V lookup: CDR1 SGDLS, CDR2 YYNGEE. CDR3 coding DNA: TGTGCCAGCAGCGTGGTAGGAGCTGGAAACACCATATATTTT. It codes for CASSVVGAGNTIYF.

This clonotype was picked up a small number of times. The chain joins TRBV7-3 to TRBJ2-1; D assignment may be TRBD1 or TRBD2 (5 bases each). Trimming left V 4 bases short and J 4 bases short, with 14 bases between. This CDR3 region has 15 residues. Germline CDR1 and CDR2: SGHTA and FQGTGA. Here the CDR3 DNA reads TGTGCCAGCAGCTCGAAGGTTGGGGGTTACAATGAGCAGTTCTTC. Protein product: CASSSKVGGYNEQFF.

This chain connects TRBV6-5 to TRBJ2-5; tentative D call: TRBD1 (5 bases). The CDR3 is made up of 16 amino acids. Trimming removed 0 bases at V and 0 bases at J, with 11 bases between. CDR1 MNHEY and CDR2 SVGAGI come from the germline V gene. CDR3 sequence: CASSYSAGLNQETQYF. The CDR3 DNA is TGTGCCAGCAGTTACTCCGCAGGGTTGAACCAAGAGACCCAGTACTTC.

The gene calls are TRBV7-3 and TRBJ2-5; the match to TRBD2 covers 8 bases. V lost 3 bases and J lost 3; bases outside the gene matches: 6. This CDR3 has 15 amino acids. Germline V gene data show CDR1 as SGHTA and CDR2 as FQGTGA. CDR3 in DNA: TGTGCCAGCAGCTTGAGGTCGGGAGGGGAAGAGACCCAGTACTTC. Its translation: CASSLRSGGEETQYF.

This clonotype occurred many times. This chain uses TRBV19 with TRBJ2-7; TRBD2 is a possible D gene (5 bases). Germline values: CDR1 LNHDA, CDR2 SQIVND (reference sequence). This CDR3 has 14 amino acids. V lost 3 bases and J lost 2, with 11 bases in between. CDR3 amino acids: CASSMAGVAYEQYF. The DNA of the CDR3 is TGTGCCAGTAGTATGGCCGGGGTTGCCTACGAGCAGTACTTC. The variable domain in full, completed from reference TRBV19 and TRBJ2-7, reads DGGITQSPKYLFRKEGQNVTLSCEQNLNHDAMYWYRQDPGQGLRLIYYSQIVNDFQKGDIAEGYSVSREKKESFPLTVTSAQKNPTAFYLCASSMAGVAYEQYFGPGTRLTVT.

The CDR3 DNA follows: TGTGCCAGTAGTTCAATGGCCCGGACTGAAGCTTTCTTT. This translates into CASSSMARTEAFF. V is TRBV19 and J is TRBJ1-1, with D hard to call. V gave up 5 bases and J gave up 5 bases, with 12 bases separating them. There are 13 residues in the CDR3. In germline, CDR1 is LNHDA, CDR2 SQIVND (reference sequence).

J is TRBJ1-2 and V is TRBV19; 9 nucleotides agree with TRBD1. This CDR3 spans 16 amino acids. Germline lookup yields CDR1 LNHDA and CDR2 SQIVND (reference sequence). V lost 5 bases, J lost 4 bases, and 11 bases stayed unmatched. The chain's CDR3 is CASSPDRGDSVYGYTF. CDR3 DNA: TGTGCCAGTAGTCCCGACAGGGGGGACTCAGTCTATGGCTACACCTTC. Variable domain in full (rest from reference TRBV19 and TRBJ1-2): DGGITQSPKYLFRKEGQNVTLSCEQNLNHDAMYWYRQDPGQGLRLIYYSQIVNDFQKGDIAEGYSVSREKKESFPLTVTSAQKNPTAFYLCASSPDRGDSVYGYTFGSGTRLTVV.